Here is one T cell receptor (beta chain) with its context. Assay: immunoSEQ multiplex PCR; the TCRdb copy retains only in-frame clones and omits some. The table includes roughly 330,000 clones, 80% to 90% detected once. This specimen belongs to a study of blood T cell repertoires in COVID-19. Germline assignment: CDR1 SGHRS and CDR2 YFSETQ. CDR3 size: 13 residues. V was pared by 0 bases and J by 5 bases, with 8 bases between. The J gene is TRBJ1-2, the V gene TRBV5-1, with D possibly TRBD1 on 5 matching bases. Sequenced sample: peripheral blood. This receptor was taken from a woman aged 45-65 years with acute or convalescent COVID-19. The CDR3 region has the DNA TGCGCCAGCAGCTTGGCGGAGGGGTATGGCTACACCTTC. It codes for CASSLAEGYGYTF.